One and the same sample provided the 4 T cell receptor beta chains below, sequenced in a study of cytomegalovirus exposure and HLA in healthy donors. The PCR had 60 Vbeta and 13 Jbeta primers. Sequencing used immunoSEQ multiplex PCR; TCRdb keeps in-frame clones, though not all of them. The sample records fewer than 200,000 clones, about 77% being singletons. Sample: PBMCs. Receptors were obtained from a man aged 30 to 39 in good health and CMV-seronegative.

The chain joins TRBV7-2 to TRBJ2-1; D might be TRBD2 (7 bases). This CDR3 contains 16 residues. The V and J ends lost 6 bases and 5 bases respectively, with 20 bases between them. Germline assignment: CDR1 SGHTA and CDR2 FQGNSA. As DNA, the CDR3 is TGTGCCAGCAGGCACCGGGGGGCGGGATTGAACAATGAGCAGTTCTTC. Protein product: CASRHRGAGLNNEQFF.

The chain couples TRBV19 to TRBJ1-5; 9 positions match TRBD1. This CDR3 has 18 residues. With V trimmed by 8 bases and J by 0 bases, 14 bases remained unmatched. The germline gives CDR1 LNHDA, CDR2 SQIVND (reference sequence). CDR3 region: CASGAQGAGGYSNQPQHF. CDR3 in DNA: TGTGCCAGTGGTGCACAGGGGGCGGGAGGATATAGCAATCAGCCCCAGCATTTT.

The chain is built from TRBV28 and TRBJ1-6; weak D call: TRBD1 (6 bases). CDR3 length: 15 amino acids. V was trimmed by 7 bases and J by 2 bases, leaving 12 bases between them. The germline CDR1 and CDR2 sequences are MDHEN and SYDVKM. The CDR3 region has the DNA TGTGCCAGCACCAAACAGGGAACCTATAATTCACCCCTCCACTTT. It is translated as CASTKQGTYNSPLHF.

Written as DNA, the CDR3 is TGTGCCAGCACCCCCGGACAGTCCTACGAGCAGTACTTC. This sequence encodes CASTPGQSYEQYF. The chain has TRBV28 and TRBJ2-7; tentative D call: TRBD1 (6 bases). The V and J ends lost 7 bases and 1 base respectively, with 11 bases between them. The CDR3 covers 13 residues. Germline loops: CDR1 MDHEN, CDR2 SYDVKM.